This T cell receptor beta chain came from a study of cytomegalovirus exposure and HLA in healthy donors. Across the whole study: Caucasian-associated ancestry cluster membership applied to over 80% of several hundred genotyped donors. General study findings and limits: It emerged from a later analysis that several of the most significant clusters appeared to be linked to common viral pathogens. Sequencing likely produced, as an artifact, a cluster of highly shared sequence variants.

Notes on this clone: Its antigen is not known. The same CDR3 is also encoded by other DNA sequences in this sample.

PCR involved 60 Vbeta and 13 Jbeta primers. Sequencing used immunoSEQ multiplex PCR; TCRdb keeps in-frame clones, though not all of them. The sample has fewer than 200,000 clones, 68% seen once. V dropped 2 bases and J dropped 0 bases, with 10 bases sitting between them. The length of the CDR3 is 16 residues. CDR1 and CDR2 from the germline V gene are MGHDK and SYGVNS. The receptor was isolated from a man in his fifties in good health and CMV-seronegative. Sequenced: PBMCs. The chain is built from TRBV25-1 and TRBJ1-4; D gene unclear. This CDR3 reads CASSEGNGPTNEKLFF. CDR3 in DNA: TGTGCCAGCAGTGAAGGCAATGGCCCAACTAATGAAAAACTGTTTTTT.